This T cell receptor (beta chain) is drawn from a study of blood T cell repertoires in COVID-19. In the study overall: Nucleic acid was either cDNA or gDNA, and it came from T cells, B-cell-depleted T cells, or PBMCs.

Germline CDR1 MNHEY, CDR2 SVGAGI. Trimming cost V 6 bases and J 7 bases, with 12 bases left between them. The CDR3 runs to 12 residues. This clone was seen a handful of times. Original processing methods: Reference gene primer amplification gave estimated nucleated cell counts. Profiling relied on immunoSEQ multiplex PCR, and the TCRdb table lists in-frame clones only, not all of them. That table gives V, J and clone size, and the DNA gave D and trimming. The sample holds about 310,000 clones, around 86% seen once. Source material: peripheral blood. The clonotype was recovered from a man between 50 and 59 years old with active or convalescent COVID-19. The chain employs TRBV6-5 and TRBJ1-2, with a possible D match to TRBD1 (6 bases). CDR3 coding DNA: TGTGCCAGCAGGCCAGGGGCCGCTGGCTACACCTTC. This sequence encodes CASRPGAAGYTF.